This T cell receptor beta chain appears in the sequencing data of a study of shared T cell receptors in the human thymus. This CDR3 has 12 amino acids. V was cut by 6 bases and J by 7 bases, with 12 bases left in between. CDR1 is MNHEY, CDR2 SVGAGI, per germline. Assay: immunoSEQ multiplex PCR; the TCRdb copy retains only in-frame clones and omits some. Among roughly 410,000 clones listed, 85% to 95% were seen once. Sequencing was performed on thymocytes. The TCR sequence derives from a human donor. V and J are TRBV6-5 and TRBJ1-1; D ambiguous. CDR3 in amino acids: CASSTDQHEAFF. CDR3 nucleotides: TGTGCCAGCAGCACCGATCAGCATGAAGCTTTCTTT.